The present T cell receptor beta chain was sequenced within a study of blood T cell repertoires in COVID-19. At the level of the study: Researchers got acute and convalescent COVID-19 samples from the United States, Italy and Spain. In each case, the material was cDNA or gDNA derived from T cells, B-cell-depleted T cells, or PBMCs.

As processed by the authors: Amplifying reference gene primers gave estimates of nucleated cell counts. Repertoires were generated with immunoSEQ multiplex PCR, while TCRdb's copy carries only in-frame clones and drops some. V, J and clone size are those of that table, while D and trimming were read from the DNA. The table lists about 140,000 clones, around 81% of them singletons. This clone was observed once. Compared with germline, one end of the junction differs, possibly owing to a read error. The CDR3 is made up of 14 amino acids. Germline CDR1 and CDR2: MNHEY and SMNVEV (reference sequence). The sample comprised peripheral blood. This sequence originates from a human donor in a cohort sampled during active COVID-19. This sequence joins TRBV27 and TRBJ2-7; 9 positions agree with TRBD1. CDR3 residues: CASGLGTGSYEQYF. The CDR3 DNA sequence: TGTGCCAGCGGTTTAGGGACAGGGAGCTACGAGCAGTACTTC.